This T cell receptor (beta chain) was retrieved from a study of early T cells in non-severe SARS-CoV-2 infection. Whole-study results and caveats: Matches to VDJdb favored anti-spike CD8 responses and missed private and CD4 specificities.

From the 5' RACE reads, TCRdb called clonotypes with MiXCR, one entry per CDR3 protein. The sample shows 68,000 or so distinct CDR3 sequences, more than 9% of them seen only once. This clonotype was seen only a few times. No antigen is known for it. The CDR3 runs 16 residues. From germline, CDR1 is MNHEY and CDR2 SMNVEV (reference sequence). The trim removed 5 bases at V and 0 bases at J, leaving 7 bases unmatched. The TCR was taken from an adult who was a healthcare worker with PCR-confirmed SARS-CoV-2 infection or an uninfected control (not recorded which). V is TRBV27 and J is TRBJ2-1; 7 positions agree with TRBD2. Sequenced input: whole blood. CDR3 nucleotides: TGTGCCAGCAGTGCCCACCTAGCGGACTCCTACAATGAGCAGTTCTTC. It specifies CASSAHLADSYNEQFF.